This TCR beta chain is from a study of blood T cell repertoires in COVID-19. As for the study in general: Whether acute or convalescent, the COVID-19 samples came from the United States, Italy and Spain.

Here immunoSEQ multiplex PCR was the method, and the copy in TCRdb shows in-frame clones only, minus some. This sample has approximately 33,000 clones, with around 85% found just once. V was pared by 0 bases and J by 1 base, with 9 bases between. Germline values: CDR1 LNHNV, CDR2 YYDKDF (reference sequence). CDR3 length: 15 residues. The V gene is TRBV15, the J gene TRBJ1-1, with D perhaps matching TRBD1 (5 bases). The sample taken for sequencing was peripheral blood. This TCR was sampled from a man in his 70s with acute or convalescent COVID-19. The CDR3 protein is CATSRDFGGNTEAFF. CDR3 DNA: TGTGCCACCAGCAGAGATTTCGGGGGGAACACTGAAGCTTTCTTT.